Below, one TCR beta chain is given with its context. The data were obtained in a study of control samples from healthy donors and cancer patients. Some clones are missing from TCRdb's copy, which holds only in-frame ones; the method was immunoSEQ multiplex PCR. This table has about 54,000 clones, around 96% appearing once. Deletions cut 4 bases from V and 0 bases from J, with 17 bases between. There are 17 residues in the CDR3. From germline, CDR1 is SGHKS and CDR2 YYEKEE (reference sequence). The genes are TRBV5-5 and TRBJ2-4, with a tentative D call TRBD2 (5 bases). The sample consisted of blood. The receptor comes from a woman aged 25 to 39 in good health. The CDR3 bases are TGTGCCAGCAGCCCCTTAACGGGAAATCTAGCCAAAAACATTCAGTACTTC. Translated, it gives CASSPLTGNLAKNIQYF.